The entry below gives a single T cell receptor beta chain sequence along with its context. Produced via immunoSEQ multiplex PCR; TCRdb's table is partial and in-frame only. Altogether 50,000 to 55,000 clones are present, 86% being singletons, with the ten largest covering over 2.5%. The sample comes from a study of T cells after posttransplantation cyclophosphamide. CDR1 is SGDLS and CDR2 is YYNGEE in the germline V gene. The CDR3 has 18 amino acids. After removal of 0 bases from V and 0 bases from J, the junction contained 7 bases not matched to a gene. The chain uses TRBV9 and TRBJ2-7; 12 positions agree with TRBD2. The receptor was derived from a man younger than 45 with a blood cancer, CMV-positive, and with a related stem cell donor. The material sequenced was PBMCs. CDR3 coding DNA: TGTGCCAGCAGCGTAGGCACTAGCGGGAGGCTAAGCTCCTACGAGCAGTACTTC. Amino acids: CASSVGTSGRLSSYEQYF.